Below, one T cell receptor (beta chain) is given with its context. As yet, its antigen is unknown. Assay: immunoSEQ multiplex PCR; the TCRdb copy retains only in-frame clones and omits some. Of about 31,000 clones in the sample, 70% to 85% were seen once. This sample was included in a study of Tregs in tolerant kidney transplant recipients. The overall study: An approximately 3-day belatacept mixed lymphocyte reaction, sometimes plus 5-day graft donor restimulation, preceded CD4+CD25+CD127- sorting. Antibodies separated recipient from donor cells.

CDR3 length: 15 amino acids. CDR1 and CDR2 (germline): SGHRS, YFSETQ. Trimming cost V 4 bases and J 1 base; bases outside gene matches: 1. Regarding the study as a whole: This study did not directly address biological reproducibility. Expanding Tregs on activated donor B cells appeared to best identify donor-specific TCRbeta clones.

Input material: Tregs from blood cultured with allogeneic cells. The chain carries TRBV5-1 and TRBJ2-1; TRBD2 agrees at 11 bases. The TCR was taken from a human donor in good health. Here the CDR3 DNA reads TGCGCCAGCAGCGGGACTAGCGGATCCTACAATGAGCAGTTCTTC. It codes for CASSGTSGSYNEQFF.